This record looks at one TCR beta chain sequence and its context. These data belong to a study of control samples from healthy donors and cancer patients. Sequencing used immunoSEQ multiplex PCR; TCRdb keeps in-frame clones, though not all of them. The data show roughly 130,000 clones, around 93% seen once. Germline CDR1 SQVTM, CDR2 ANQGSEA. CDR3 length equals 15 residues. Deletions cut 5 bases from V and 0 bases from J, with 13 bases between. The chain has TRBV29-1 and TRBJ1-4; tentatively, D is TRBD1 (5 bases). The material sequenced was blood. This TCR came from a man younger than 35 in good health. CDR3 bases: TGCAGCGTTCTTTACACGGGGGCAACTAATGAAAAACTGTTTTTT. It is translated as CSVLYTGATNEKLFF.